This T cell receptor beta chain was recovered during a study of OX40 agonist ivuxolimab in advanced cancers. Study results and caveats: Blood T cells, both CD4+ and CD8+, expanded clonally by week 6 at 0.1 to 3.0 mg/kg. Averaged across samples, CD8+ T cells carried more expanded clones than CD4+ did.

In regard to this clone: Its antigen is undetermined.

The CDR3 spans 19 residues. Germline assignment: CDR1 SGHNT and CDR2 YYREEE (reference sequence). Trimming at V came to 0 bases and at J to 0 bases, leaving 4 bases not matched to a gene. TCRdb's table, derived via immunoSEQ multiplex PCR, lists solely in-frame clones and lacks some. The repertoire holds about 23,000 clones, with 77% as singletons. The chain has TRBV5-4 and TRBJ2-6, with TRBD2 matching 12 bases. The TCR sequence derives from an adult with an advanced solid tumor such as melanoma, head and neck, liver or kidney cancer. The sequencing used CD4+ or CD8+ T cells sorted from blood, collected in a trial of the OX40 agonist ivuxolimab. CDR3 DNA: TGTGCCAGCAGCTTGGGCCTAGCGGGAGGGGGCTCTGGGGCCAACGTCCTGACTTTC. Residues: CASSLGLAGGGSGANVLTF.